These 30 T cell receptor beta chains were all obtained from the same sample, sequenced in a study of blood T cell repertoires in COVID-19. Data came from immunoSEQ multiplex PCR; TCRdb stores just in-frame clones and leaves some out. The sample shows 400,000 to 450,000 clones, 88% of them seen only once. The sequenced material came from peripheral blood. All receptors come from a woman in her 50s with COVID-19, enrolled during active disease.

V and J are TRBV19 and TRBJ2-5; D is possibly TRBD2 (6 bases). Germline CDR1 LNHDA, CDR2 SQIVND (reference sequence). V was shortened by 2 bases and J by 1 base, with 11 bases between the two germline ends. This CDR3 is built from 15 residues. CDR3 region: CASSINSGFQETQYF. CDR3 nucleotide sequence: TGTGCCAGTAGTATAAATAGCGGCTTCCAAGAGACCCAGTACTTC.

The V and J genes are TRBV30 and TRBJ2-1; 7 bases agree with TRBD2. The CDR3 has 15 residues. The junction had 6 bases not matched to a gene; V was cut back by 0 bases and J by 4 bases. CDR1 is GTSNPN, CDR2 SVGIG, per germline (reference sequence). In DNA, the CDR3 is TGTGCCTGGAGTGTAGCTGGGGGAGGGTACAATGAGCAGTTCTTC. This gives the protein CAWSVAGGGYNEQFF.

The rearrangement joins TRBV6-6 to TRBJ2-7, with 9 nucleotides matching TRBD1. CDR3 length: 14 amino acids. V lost 5 bases and J lost 4; bases outside the gene matches: 6. Germline V gives CDR1 MNHNY, CDR2 SVGAGI (reference sequence). The CDR3 region has the DNA TGTGCCAGCAGTCTTACAGGGGGCGGGTACGAGCAGTACTTC. Its protein product is CASSLTGGGYEQYF.

Comment on this clone: Other DNA sequences in the sample encode the same CDR3. This chain uses TRBV7-9 with TRBJ1-1, with TRBD1 as a possible D gene (5 bases). CDR3 size: 14 residues. V lost 2 bases, J lost 4 bases, and 11 bases lay in between. Germline values: CDR1 SEHNR, CDR2 FQNEAQ (reference sequence). The CDR3 is CASSLSTGSTEAFF. CDR3 nucleotide sequence: TGTGCCAGCAGCTTAAGTACAGGTAGCACTGAAGCTTTCTTT.

J is TRBJ1-1 and V is TRBV18; maybe TRBD1 (6 bases). V lost 3 bases and J 0 bases, leaving 11 bases between the germline ends. Germline CDR1 reads KGHSH; CDR2 reads LQKENI. The CDR3 is 15 amino acids. CDR3 residues: CASSPLGQMNTEAFF. In DNA, the CDR3 is TGTGCCAGCTCACCTTTAGGACAGATGAACACTGAAGCTTTCTTT.

Here the CDR3 reads CASKELSTDTQYF. The CDR3 coding sequence is TGTGCCAGCAAGGAACTAAGCACAGATACGCAGTATTTT. The chain links TRBV2 to TRBJ2-3; D gene unclear. The germline V and J ends were trimmed by 7 bases and 0 bases, with 8 bases remaining between them. The CDR3 spans 13 residues. CDR1 is SNHLY, CDR2 FYNNEI, per germline.

The chain links TRBV12-3 or TRBV12-4 to TRBJ2-2, with a possible D match to TRBD1 (6 bases). V shed 6 bases and J shed 16 bases, with 18 bases lying between them. The CDR3 loop spans 12 amino acids. The CDR3 loop is CASRMRTEREFF. The CDR3 bases are TGTGCCAGCAGAATGAGGACAGAAAGGGAGTTTTTT.

The chain recombines TRBV7-2 with TRBJ2-3; D gene ambiguous. The CDR3 sequence is 16 residues long. The germline gives CDR1 SGHTA, CDR2 FQGNSA. V lost 4 bases, J lost 2 bases, and 16 bases lay in between. The CDR3 sequence is CASSSFKSGYTDTQYF. In nucleotides, the CDR3 is TGTGCCAGCAGCTCCTTCAAGTCAGGTTACACAGATACGCAGTATTTT.

The chain employs TRBV10-1 and TRBJ2-3; 8 bases agree with TRBD1. J lost 5 bases, V lost 5 bases, and 9 bases had no gene match. This CDR3 has 15 amino acids. Germline-derived CDR1 and CDR2 are WNHNN and SYGVQD (reference sequence). The CDR3 region is CASSPSGGKKDTQYF. CDR3 in DNA: TGCGCCAGCAGTCCCTCAGGGGGCAAGAAAGATACGCAGTATTTT.

The CDR3 region has the DNA TGTGCCAGCAGTCGAGCGGGGGGGACTGAAGCTTTCTTT. As protein: CASSRAGGTEAFF. This chain joins TRBV27 and TRBJ1-1; perhaps TRBD1 as D (5 bases). Per germline, CDR1 MNHEY and CDR2 SMNVEV (reference sequence). Trimming stripped 5 bases from V and 5 bases from J, with 12 bases between. The CDR3 extends over 13 amino acids.

The V and J genes are TRBV6-5 and TRBJ2-5, with 8 bases fitting TRBD1. Germline CDR1 and CDR2: MNHEY and SVGAGI. The CDR3 contains 13 residues. V shed 5 bases and J 6 bases; nucleotides not matched to a gene: 5. The CDR3 protein is CASSTGQGQTQYF. The CDR3 region has the DNA TGTGCCAGCAGTACCGGACAGGGCCAGACCCAGTACTTC.

The gene calls are TRBV11-2 and TRBJ1-2; D unclear. Germline loops: CDR1 SGHAT, CDR2 FQNNGV. The CDR3 loop spans 15 amino acids. V lost 3 bases and J lost 2, with 13 bases in between. The CDR3, as DNA: TGTGCCAGCAGCTTTCCCCTTAGTCGGAACTATGGCTACACCTTC. Amino acids: CASSFPLSRNYGYTF. The full variable domain, in which reference TRBV11-2 and TRBJ1-2 provide the parts outside the CDR3, is EAGVAQSPRYKIIEKRQSVAFWCNPISGHATLYWYQQILGQGPKLLIQFQNNGVVDDSQLPKDRFSAERLKGVDSTLKIQPAKLEDSAVYLCASSFPLSRNYGYTFGSGTRLTVV.

The V call is TRBV28, the J call TRBJ2-1; possible D gene TRBD1, 5 bases. Germline values: CDR1 MDHEN, CDR2 SYDVKM. V was cut by 6 bases and J by 2 bases, with 11 bases left in between. This CDR3 spans 14 amino acids. The CDR3 loop reads CASSRDSTYNEQFF. The CDR3 DNA reads as TGTGCCAGCAGCCGAGACAGTACCTACAATGAGCAGTTCTTC.

V usage is TRBV4-2 and J usage is TRBJ2-2; D may be TRBD2 (5 bases). The ends were cut back, 3 bases at V and 6 bases at J, with 11 bases in the middle. From germline, CDR1 is LGHNA and CDR2 YNFKEQ. CDR3 size: 14 residues. CDR3 DNA sequence: TGTGCCAGCAGCCACACTATCGGGGCCGGGGAGCTGTTTTTT. As protein: CASSHTIGAGELFF.

J is TRBJ1-5 and V is TRBV6-5; D is uncertain. In germline, CDR1 is MNHEY, CDR2 SVGAGI. V was pared by 7 bases and J by 0 bases, with 13 bases between. This CDR3 region has 15 residues. In nucleotides, the CDR3 is TGTGCCAGCAAGTCCTTGCGGGGTAGCAATCAGCCCCAGCATTTT. Translation gives CASKSLRGSNQPQHF.

This chain connects TRBV30 to TRBJ1-6, with 9 bases matching TRBD1. CDR1 and CDR2 (germline): GTSNPN, SVGIG (reference sequence). The junction had 8 bases not matched to a gene; V was cut back by 5 bases and J by 9 bases. The CDR3 extends over 14 amino acids. CDR3 DNA sequence: TGTGCCTGGCATCGGACAGGGGAGGGTTCACCCCTCCACTTT. It codes for CAWHRTGEGSPLHF.

In this sample, this clone turned up once. The chain links TRBV28 to TRBJ2-4, with a weak D call TRBD1 (5 bases). Trimming removed 3 bases at V and 5 bases at J, with 8 bases between. Germline CDR1 and CDR2: MDHEN and SYDVKM. The CDR3 has 13 amino acids. In DNA, the CDR3 is TGTGCCAGCAGTTTCGGACATCAAAACATTCAGTACTTC. Its protein product is CASSFGHQNIQYF.

The V gene is TRBV5-4, the J gene TRBJ1-2; no definite D call. The CDR3 is made up of 16 amino acids. V was pared by 0 bases and J by 7 bases, with 19 bases between. Germline CDR1 SGHNT, CDR2 YYREEE (reference sequence). The CDR3 DNA reads TGTGCCAGCAGCTTGGCGGGTGTTAGAGGAACCGGTGGCTACACCTTC. Amino acid sequence: CASSLAGVRGTGGYTF.

The CDR3 loop reads CASSPSGLADFLAKNIQYF. The CDR3 DNA reads as TGTGCCAGCAGCCCCTCCGGACTAGCGGACTTCCTAGCCAAAAACATTCAGTACTTC. The V and J genes are TRBV11-2 and TRBJ2-4; 10 bases are a match to TRBD2. CDR1 SGHAT and CDR2 FQNNGV come from the germline V gene. The CDR3 is made up of 19 amino acids. Trimming cost V 5 bases and J 0 bases; bases outside gene matches: 13. The full variable domain, in which reference TRBV11-2 and TRBJ2-4 provide the parts outside the CDR3, is EAGVAQSPRYKIIEKRQSVAFWCNPISGHATLYWYQQILGQGPKLLIQFQNNGVVDDSQLPKDRFSAERLKGVDSTLKIQPAKLEDSAVYLCASSPSGLADFLAKNIQYFGAGTRLSVL.

The J gene is TRBJ2-3, the V gene TRBV2; TRBD2 is a possible D gene (6 bases). Trimming removed 0 bases at V and 5 bases at J, with 9 bases between. CDR1 is SNHLY and CDR2 is FYNNEI in the germline V gene. The CDR3 runs 14 residues. CDR3 DNA: TGTGCCAGCAGTGAAGCCCGGGGACTAGATACGCAGTATTTT. This gives the protein CASSEARGLDTQYF.

The rearrangement uses TRBV6-6 and TRBJ1-3; TRBD1 matches 7 bases. The V and J ends lost 2 bases and 0 bases, in that order; junction bases with no gene match: 4. The CDR3 sequence is 16 residues long. Germline V CDR1 and CDR2: MNHNY, SVGAGI (reference sequence). CDR3 bases: TGTGCCAGCAGTTACGTACAGGGGTTCTCTGGAAACACCATATATTTT. Translating it yields CASSYVQGFSGNTIYF.

The V and J genes are TRBV2 and TRBJ1-2; tentatively, D is TRBD1 (5 bases). The length of the CDR3 is 15 residues. V was cut by 2 bases and J by 5 bases, with 15 bases left in between. Per the germline V gene, CDR1 is SNHLY and CDR2 is FYNNEI. This CDR3 is CASSESRQRLYGYTF. The CDR3 bases are TGTGCCAGCAGTGAATCACGACAGCGTCTTTATGGCTACACCTTC.

This chain joins TRBV13 and TRBJ2-7, with D perhaps matching TRBD1 (6 bases). The length of the CDR3 is 15 residues. The ends were cut back, 1 base at V and 2 bases at J, with 12 bases in the middle. Germline V gene sequence: CDR1 PRHDT, CDR2 FYEKMQ (reference sequence). In DNA, the CDR3 is TGTGCCAGCAGCTTAGCAGGGGCCCAGGCCTACGAGCAGTACTTC. Translating it yields CASSLAGAQAYEQYF.

The chain has TRBV24-1 and TRBJ1-2, with TRBD1 as a possible D gene (6 bases). This CDR3 has 12 amino acids. CDR1 is KGHDR and CDR2 is SFDVKD in the germline V gene. The ends were cut back, 1 base at V and 8 bases at J, with 7 bases in the middle. CDR3 sequence reads: CATSDFGGGYTF. In DNA, the CDR3 is TGTGCCACCAGTGATTTTGGGGGCGGCTACACCTTC.

The genes are TRBV7-3 and TRBJ1-1; TRBD1 matches at 7 bases. After removal of 4 bases from V and 8 bases from J, the junction contained 10 bases not matched to a gene. CDR3 length: 14 residues. CDR1 is SGHTA, CDR2 FQGTGA, per germline. The chain's CDR3 is CASSSGPRGLEAFF. CDR3 sequence (DNA): TGTGCCAGCAGCTCGGGGCCTAGGGGGCTAGAAGCTTTCTTT.

The chain is built from TRBV3-1 (or the pseudogene TRBV3-2) and TRBJ2-4; perhaps TRBD2 as D (6 bases). The CDR3 consists of 17 residues. Germline CDR1 reads LGHDT; CDR2 reads YNNKEL (reference sequence). With 1 base removed from V and 7 bases from J, the gap between germline ends came to 20 bases. The CDR3 coding sequence is TGTGCCAGCAGCCAAGCCGGGGGAGGCTTCCTCGAGAACATTCAGTACTTC. This codes for CASSQAGGGFLENIQYF.

The chain is built from TRBV9 and TRBJ2-7, with 7 nucleotides matching TRBD2. J lost 11 bases, V lost 0 bases, and 14 bases had no gene match. This CDR3 has 15 residues. Germline loops: CDR1 SGDLS, CDR2 YYNGEE. The CDR3 sequence: CASSVATPRPAGEYF. For the CDR3, the DNA is TGTGCCAGCAGCGTAGCTACGCCCCGCCCGGCGGGGGAGTACTTC. The full variable domain, rest sourced from reference TRBV9 and TRBJ2-7, is DSGVTQTPKHLITATGQRVTLRCSPRSGDLSVYWYQQSLDQGLQFLIQYYNGEERAKGNILERFSAQQFPDLHSELNLSSLELGDSALYFCASSVATPRPAGEYFGPGTRLTVT.

The chain links TRBV6-5 to TRBJ2-1; 8 positions match TRBD2. The germline V gene has CDR1 MNHEY and CDR2 SVGAGI. The trim removed 7 bases at V and 9 bases at J, leaving 8 bases unmatched. The CDR3 spans 13 residues. For the CDR3, the DNA is TGTGCCAGCACCCAACGGGGGGGTGGTGAGCAGTTCTTC. Amino acid sequence: CASTQRGGGEQFF.

The CDR3 nucleotides read TGTGCCTGGAAGGGGCTGGCTAATGAAAAACTGTTTTTT. As protein: CAWKGLANEKLFF. The chain recombines TRBV30 with TRBJ1-4; maybe TRBD1 (5 bases). The CDR3 length is 13 residues. Trimming left V 4 bases short and J 3 bases short, with 9 bases between. From germline, CDR1 is GTSNPN and CDR2 SVGIG (reference sequence).

The rearrangement links TRBV2 to TRBJ2-3; TRBD2 might be the D (6 bases). The CDR3 sequence is 16 residues long. V lost 0 bases and J lost 0, with 10 bases in between. Germline CDR1 and CDR2: SNHLY and FYNNEI. Here the CDR3 reads CASSEAAAGSTDTQYF. DNA for the CDR3: TGTGCCAGCAGTGAAGCTGCGGCGGGGAGCACAGATACGCAGTATTTT.